The T cell receptor beta chain under discussion was sequenced for a study of T cell responses to AZD1222 COVID-19 vaccine. Findings and limits, study-wide: Compared with day 0, the breadth and depth of the Spike-specific TCR repertoire rose significantly after two doses of AZD1222. The peak T cell response came first, and repertoires were sampled only after it. It was only a handful of AZD1222 recipients who were seropositive at baseline.

The count of this clone is one. What it recognizes is unknown. Clones were sequenced by immunoSEQ multiplex PCR, and TCRdb holds only the in-frame ones, with some missing. Of 100,000 to 140,000 clones listed, 87% are singletons. The CDR3 covers 14 residues. Germline V gene data show CDR1 as MNHNY and CDR2 as SVGAGI (reference sequence). Trimming took 6 bases from V and 4 from J, leaving 15 bases between them. Researchers grouped second doses given at about 4 or about 12 weeks into one pool. The receptor was isolated from an adult who received the AZD1222 COVID-19 vaccine. The sequenced sample was peripheral blood, obtained 28 days after the second AZD1222 dose. J is TRBJ1-1 and V is TRBV6-6, with TRBD1 as a possible D gene (6 bases). CDR3 in amino acids: CASSSGGGGTEAFF. The CDR3 nucleotides are TGTGCCAGCAGCTCCGGAGGGGGAGGCACTGAAGCTTTCTTT.